The sequence of this T cell receptor beta chain was determined in a study of blood T cell repertoires in COVID-19. Original data processing: Estimated nucleated cell counts came from reference gene primer amplification. Profiling relied on immunoSEQ multiplex PCR, and the TCRdb table lists in-frame clones only, not all of them. V, J and clone size reflect that table, while D and trimming were determined from the DNA. Found here are tens of thousands of clones, around 91% of them singletons; the top ten hold roughly 6.3%. Sequences were obtained from peripheral blood. The sequence derives from a man aged 18 to 29 with COVID-19, enrolled during active disease.

The chain's CDR3 is CASSPDRLNEQYF. The CDR3 region has the DNA TGTGCCAGCAGCCCGGACAGACTAAACGAGCAGTACTTC. V gene TRBV5-6 combines with J gene TRBJ2-7, with D possibly being TRBD1 (6 bases). Germline CDR1 is SGHDT and CDR2 is YYEEEE. Trimming pared 4 bases from V and 5 bases from J, leaving 13 bases between. CDR3 size: 13 residues.